This passage covers 31 T cell receptor beta chains from one sample sequenced in a study of PD-1 blockade in mismatch repair-deficient tumors. TCRdb keeps only in-frame clones here, not all; method: immunoSEQ multiplex PCR. Counted here are approximately 23,000 clones, approximately 84% occurring once; the ten biggest clones make up about 2.7%. Source: PBMCs, taken before pembrolizumab treatment. The receptors were sampled from an adult with mismatch repair-deficient cancer.

The V gene is TRBV21-1, the J gene TRBJ2-7; no DNA check was done on the table's D call, TRBD1. TRBV21-1 is a known pseudogene. This CDR3 has 16 residues. CDR3 sequence reads: CASSKEPGASLYEQYF. The CDR3 region has the DNA TGTGCCAGCAGCAAAGAACCAGGGGCGAGTCTCTACGAGCAGTACTTC.

In DNA, the CDR3 is TGCGCCAGCAGTGGCGGGCCCTCCTACAATGAGCAGTTCTTC. It codes for CASSGGPSYNEQFF. This chain joins TRBV10-2 and TRBJ2-1; tentative D call: TRBD2 (5 bases). V lost 4 bases and J lost 0, with 7 bases in between. The germline V gene encodes CDR1 WSHSY and CDR2 SAAADI. The CDR3 length is 14 residues.

This clone has a single count. V gene TRBV5-6 combines with J gene TRBJ2-2; D is perhaps TRBD1 or TRBD2 (6 bases each). The CDR3 spans 13 residues. CDR1 and CDR2 (germline): SGHDT, YYEEEE. The V end was cut by 4 bases, the J end by 6 bases, with 10 bases between. The CDR3 bases are TGTGCCAGCAGCCTGGGGGGCGCCGGGGAGCTGTTTTTT. Translated, it gives CASSLGGAGELFF.

This clone was seen just once. The V call is TRBV9, the J call TRBJ2-3; 9 positions match TRBD2. From germline, CDR1 is SGDLS and CDR2 YYNGEE. The CDR3 length is 15 residues. V was clipped by 4 bases and J by 3 bases; unmatched bases: 6. This CDR3 reads CASSFQREATDTQYF. CDR3 nucleotides: TGTGCCAGCAGCTTCCAGCGGGAGGCTACAGATACGCAGTATTTT.

This clone is termed medium-sized (0.01 to 0.1%). The J gene is TRBJ1-2, the V gene TRBV6-4; 9 nucleotides agree with TRBD1. Trimming took 2 bases from V and 8 from J; bases not matched to a gene: 9. CDR1 and CDR2 from the germline V gene are MRHNA and SNTAGT. This CDR3 is 15 amino acids long. The CDR3 is CASSDTGQGVRGYTF. The CDR3 nucleotides are TGTGCCAGCAGTGACACGGGACAGGGAGTTCGAGGCTACACCTTC.

This clone was seen a handful of times. The chain couples TRBV27 to TRBJ2-7; 10 bases are shared with TRBD2. Germline V gene lookup returns CDR1 MNHEY and CDR2 SMNVEV (reference sequence). Trimming removed 5 bases from V and 6 bases from J; junction bases left unmatched: 10. The CDR3 consists of 15 residues. CDR3 in amino acids: CASSPLAGGTGEQYF. CDR3 DNA sequence: TGTGCCAGCAGTCCTTTAGCGGGAGGCACGGGCGAGCAGTACTTC.

The rearrangement uses TRBV30 and TRBJ2-5; tentatively, D is TRBD1 (6 bases). This CDR3 comprises 17 residues. Germline V gene data show CDR1 as GTSNPN and CDR2 as SVGIG (reference sequence). V shed 6 bases and J shed 0 bases, with 23 bases lying between them. Written as DNA, the CDR3 is TGTGCCTGCAATGAATGGGGGCAGGGATCTCACCAAGAGACCCAGTACTTC. Its protein is CACNEWGQGSHQETQYF.

The chain joins TRBV7-2 to TRBJ2-7, with TRBD2 identical over 11 bases. Germline V lookup: CDR1 SGHTA, CDR2 FQGNSA. After removal of 2 bases from V and 6 bases from J, the junction contained 6 bases not matched to a gene. This CDR3 has 15 residues. CDR3 region: CASSLLLAGVGEQYF. CDR3 in DNA: TGTGCCAGCAGCTTATTACTAGCGGGAGTAGGCGAGCAGTACTTC. Drawing the rest from reference TRBV7-2 and TRBJ2-7, the complete variable domain is GAGVSQSPSNKVTEKGKDVELRCDPISGHTALYWYRQSLGQGLEFLIYFQGNSAPDKSGLPSDRFSAERTGGSVSTLTIQRTQQEDSAVYLCASSLLLAGVGEQYFGPGTRLTVT.

The chain is built from TRBV5-8 and TRBJ1-1; D gene ambiguous. This CDR3 has 15 residues. Germline V CDR1 and CDR2: SGHTS, YDEGEE. The V end lost 1 base, the J end lost 2 bases, and 12 bases lay between the germline ends. This chain's CDR3 is CASSLRGGGNTEAFF. In nucleotides, the CDR3 is TGTGCCAGCAGCTTGCGGGGAGGAGGTAACACTGAAGCTTTCTTT.

This clone was detected only once. The J gene is TRBJ2-1, the V gene TRBV7-9; 15 bases fit TRBD2. Germline V gene data show CDR1 as SEHNR and CDR2 as FQNEAQ (reference sequence). Trimming at V came to 5 bases and at J to 9 bases, leaving 11 bases not matched to a gene. This CDR3 is built from 17 residues. The CDR3 nucleotides are TGTGCCAGCAGCCACCGGACTAGCGGGAGGGATTATGGTGAGCAGTTCTTC. This encodes CASSHRTSGRDYGEQFF.

This clone showed up just a few times. The chain uses TRBV4-2 and TRBJ1-5, with D possibly being TRBD1 (6 bases). V gave up 0 bases and J gave up 6 bases, with 12 bases separating them. The CDR3 contains 15 residues. Germline V CDR1 and CDR2: LGHNA, YNFKEQ. The CDR3 DNA is TGTGCCAGCAGCCAAGATATTGGGGGCACTCAGCCCCAGCATTTT. It yields the protein CASSQDIGGTQPQHF.

The chain is built from TRBV6-1 and TRBJ1-1; no definite D call. Between the trimmed V and J ends, which lost 7 bases and 1 base, there was a span of 13 bases. The CDR3 is 14 amino acids. Germline V gene lookup returns CDR1 MNHNS and CDR2 SASEGT. For the CDR3, the DNA is TGTGCCAGCACCGAGGTTGGCAGGAACACTGAAGCTTTCTTT. Translating gives CASTEVGRNTEAFF.

V and J are TRBV9 and TRBJ2-3; 9 bases fit TRBD1. The CDR3 spans 16 residues. V trimming: 0 bases; J trimming: 6 bases; junction bases outside the gene matches: 8. CDR1 is SGDLS and CDR2 is YYNGEE in the germline V gene. DNA for the CDR3: TGTGCCAGCAGCGTAGCCGGGGGGACAGGGACTGATACGCAGTATTTT. This translates into CASSVAGGTGTDTQYF.

The chain carries TRBV28 and TRBJ1-1, with D unclear. CDR3 length: 17 amino acids. Germline loops: CDR1 MDHEN, CDR2 SYDVKM. The ends were cut back, 1 base at V and 1 base at J, with 16 bases in the middle. The CDR3 here is CASSLYGWGEPNTEAFF. CDR3 nucleotides: TGTGCCAGCAGTTTATATGGGTGGGGAGAGCCGAACACTGAAGCTTTCTTT. Combining the CDR3 with reference TRBV28 and TRBJ1-1 gives the whole variable domain DVKVTQSSRYLVKRTGEKVFLECVQDMDHENMFWYRQDPGLGLRLIYFSYDVKMKEKGDIPEGYSVSREKKERFSLILESASTNQTSMYLCASSLYGWGEPNTEAFFGQGTRLTVV.

This chain uses TRBV4-1 with TRBJ2-1; 14 bases match TRBD2. The CDR3 totals 16 residues. Trimming cost V 7 bases and J 8 bases; bases outside gene matches: 10. Germline V gene data show CDR1 as MGHRA and CDR2 as YSYEKL. This chain's CDR3 is CASKPSGLAGAYEQFF. The CDR3 bases are TGCGCCAGCAAACCCTCGGGACTAGCGGGAGCCTATGAGCAGTTCTTC.

The rearrangement joins TRBV29-1 to TRBJ1-1; maybe TRBD1 (5 bases). CDR1 and CDR2 (germline): SQVTM, ANQGSEA. Trimming took 4 bases from V and 10 from J, leaving 13 bases between them. CDR3 length: 11 amino acids. The chain's CDR3 is CSVGRGVGAFF. CDR3 bases: TGCAGCGTTGGTCGGGGGGTAGGAGCTTTCTTT. Complete variable domain (other parts from reference TRBV29-1 and TRBJ1-1): SAVISQKPSRDICQRGTSLTIQCQVDSQVTMMFWYRQQPGQSLTLIATANQGSEATYESGFVIDKFPISRPNLTFSTLTVSNMSPEDSSIYLCSVGRGVGAFFGQGTRLTVV.

This sequence joins TRBV7-9 and TRBJ1-2; TRBD1 matches 8 bases. CDR1 SEHNR and CDR2 FQNEAQ come from the germline V gene (reference sequence). Trimming cost V 5 bases and J 5 bases; bases outside gene matches: 7. The CDR3 extends over 14 amino acids. The CDR3 sequence: CASSQGAAVYGYTF. CDR3 nucleotides: TGTGCCAGCAGCCAGGGGGCAGCCGTATATGGCTACACCTTC.

This clone was seen a handful of times. This rearrangement joins TRBV4-2 to TRBJ2-7, with 8 nucleotides matching TRBD1. Germline V CDR1 and CDR2: LGHNA, YNFKEQ. This CDR3 contains 16 residues. The V segment lost 3 bases and the J segment 0 bases; nucleotides outside the gene matches: 7. Written as DNA, the CDR3 is TGTGCCAGCAGCCAGTCCGGGACAGGAGTCTCCTACGAGCAGTACTTC. Protein: CASSQSGTGVSYEQYF.

J is TRBJ2-7 and V is TRBV5-1; D is unresolved. CDR3 length: 13 residues. CDR1 and CDR2 (germline): SGHRS, YFSETQ. V was clipped by 4 bases and J by 2 bases, with 10 bases between them. CDR3 bases: TGCGCCAGCAGCCTAGACTGGACCTACGAGCAGTACTTC. Translated, it gives CASSLDWTYEQYF. The full variable domain, its missing parts supplied by reference TRBV5-1 and TRBJ2-7, is KAGVTQTPRYLIKTRGQQVTLSCSPISGHRSVSWYQQTPGQGLQFLFEYFSETQRNKGNFPGRFSGRQFSNSRSEMNVSTLELGDSALYLCASSLDWTYEQYFGPGTRLTVT.

The V and J genes are TRBV27 and TRBJ2-1, with D unclear. Trimming left V 3 bases short and J 2 bases short, with 8 bases between. Germline V lookup: CDR1 MNHEY, CDR2 SMNVEV (reference sequence). The CDR3 spans 14 residues. The CDR3 sequence is CASSLTGTYNEQFF. For the CDR3, the DNA is TGTGCCAGCAGTTTGACGGGTACCTACAATGAGCAGTTCTTC.

The chain employs TRBV7-2 and TRBJ1-3, with D possibly matching TRBD1 (5 bases). CDR1 is SGHTA, CDR2 FQGNSA, per germline. Between the trimmed V and J ends, which lost 4 bases and 2 bases, there was a span of 12 bases. The CDR3 has 15 amino acids. The DNA of the CDR3 is TGTGCCAGCAGCTACGATTGGGGGGCTGGAAACACCATATATTTT. Translated: CASSYDWGAGNTIYF.

The chain carries TRBV5-6 and TRBJ2-7; 10 nucleotides align to TRBD1. Germline V lookup: CDR1 SGHDT, CDR2 YYEEEE. With 3 bases clipped from V and 2 bases from J, the junction kept 5 bases outside the gene matches. This CDR3 is 15 amino acids long. DNA of the CDR3: TGTGCCAGCAGCTCCTGGGACAGGGGTACCTACGAGCAGTACTTC. This encodes CASSSWDRGTYEQYF.

This clone turned up a few times. The rearrangement uses TRBV28 and TRBJ2-7; no clear D gene. V lost 11 bases and J lost 0, with 11 bases in between. The CDR3 totals 12 residues. The germline V gene encodes CDR1 MDHEN and CDR2 SYDVKM. In nucleotides, the CDR3 is TGTGCCGCCGGCAGGAACTCCTACGAGCAGTACTTC. Its translation: CAAGRNSYEQYF.

This sequence joins TRBV28 and TRBJ2-2; D remains unclear. The CDR3 covers 13 residues. The germline CDR1 and CDR2 sequences are MDHEN and SYDVKM. Trimming pared 7 bases from V and 1 base from J, leaving 7 bases between. CDR3 bases: TGTGCCAGCACATACAGGAACACCGGGGAGCTGTTTTTT. Its protein is CASTYRNTGELFF.

The rearrangement links TRBV5-1 to TRBJ1-1; D is uncertain. The CDR3 is 14 residues long. CDR1 is SGHRS and CDR2 is YFSETQ in the germline V gene. Trimming shortened V by 3 bases and J by 5 bases, and 14 bases separated the two germline ends. In DNA form, the CDR3 reads TGCGCCAGCAGCTACGGACCCCGGGAAACTGAAGCTTTCTTT. Its protein product is CASSYGPRETEAFF.

This clone was counted once. The rearrangement joins TRBV5-4 to TRBJ2-3; 8 nucleotides align to TRBD1. The CDR3 spans 17 residues. Germline V CDR1 and CDR2: SGHNT, YYREEE (reference sequence). Trimming took 4 bases from V and 3 from J; bases not matched to a gene: 13. CDR3 nucleotide sequence: TGTGCCAGCAGCACAAACCAGGGGGCCCTTCGGACAGATACGCAGTATTTT. Its translation: CASSTNQGALRTDTQYF. The variable domain in full, completed from reference TRBV5-4 and TRBJ2-3, reads ETGVTQSPTHLIKTRGQQVTLRCSSQSGHNTVSWYQQALGQGPQFIFQYYREEENGRGNFPPRFSGLQFPNYSSELNVNALELDDSALYLCASSTNQGALRTDTQYFGPGTRLTVL.

This clone was counted a few times. The chain is built from TRBV11-2 and TRBJ2-7; 7 nucleotides agree with TRBD2. Germline V gene sequence: CDR1 SGHAT, CDR2 FQNNGV. V lost 5 bases, J lost 1 base, and 8 bases stayed unmatched. The length of the CDR3 is 15 residues. Here the CDR3 DNA reads TGTGCCAGCAGCCCTCGGGCGGGAGCATCCTACGAGCAGTACTTC. Translating gives CASSPRAGASYEQYF.

The J gene is TRBJ1-5, the V gene TRBV4-1; no reliable D call. Germline-derived CDR1 and CDR2 are MGHRA and YSYEKL. Trimming cost V 4 bases and J 11 bases, with 30 bases left between them. The CDR3 extends over 18 amino acids. CDR3 coding DNA: TGCGCCAGCAGCCCCTACGGAGGCAGGCCTAGACGCCCCCTTGCCCAGCATTTT. This encodes CASSPYGGRPRRPLAQHF.

This clone appeared a few times. The chain has TRBV7-9 and TRBJ2-7; no definite D call. CDR1 is SEHNR, CDR2 FQNEAQ, per germline (reference sequence). Between the trimmed V and J ends, which lost 2 bases and 6 bases, there was a span of 8 bases. The CDR3 consists of 12 residues. CDR3 sequence: CASSLSVTEQYF. Written as DNA, the CDR3 is TGTGCCAGCAGCTTATCAGTCACCGAGCAGTACTTC.

V and J are TRBV4-2 and TRBJ2-3; 8 bases fit TRBD2. Germline loops: CDR1 LGHNA, CDR2 YNFKEQ. Trimming took 4 bases from V and 4 from J; bases not matched to a gene: 10. CDR3 size: 16 residues. Here the CDR3 reads CASSPLGGRTADTQYF. Written as DNA, the CDR3 is TGTGCCAGCAGCCCACTTGGCGGGAGGACTGCAGATACGCAGTATTTT.

This clone appeared once. The chain employs TRBV5-1 and TRBJ2-1; tentatively, D is TRBD1 (8 bases). This CDR3 contains 16 residues. Germline loops: CDR1 SGHRS, CDR2 YFSETQ. With 4 bases removed from V and 5 bases from J, the gap between germline ends came to 19 bases. CDR3: CASSSGTGNRNNEQFF. CDR3 bases: TGCGCCAGCAGCAGCGGGACAGGCAATCGGAACAATGAGCAGTTCTTC. Looking up the rest from reference TRBV5-1 and TRBJ2-1 gives the full variable domain: KAGVTQTPRYLIKTRGQQVTLSCSPISGHRSVSWYQQTPGQGLQFLFEYFSETQRNKGNFPGRFSGRQFSNSRSEMNVSTLELGDSALYLCASSSGTGNRNNEQFFGPGTRLTVL.